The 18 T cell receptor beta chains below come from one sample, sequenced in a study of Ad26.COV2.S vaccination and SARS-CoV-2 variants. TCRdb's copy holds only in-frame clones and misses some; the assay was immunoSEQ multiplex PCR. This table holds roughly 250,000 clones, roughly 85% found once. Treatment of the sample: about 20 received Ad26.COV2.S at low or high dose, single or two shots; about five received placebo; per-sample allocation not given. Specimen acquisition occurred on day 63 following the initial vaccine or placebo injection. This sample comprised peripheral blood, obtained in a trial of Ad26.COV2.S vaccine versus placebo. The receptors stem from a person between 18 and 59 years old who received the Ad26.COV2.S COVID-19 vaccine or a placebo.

Here the CDR3 DNA reads TGTGCCAGTAGGAGTACAGCGGGAGGGGGAGAGACCCAGTACTTC. This gives the protein CASRSTAGGGETQYF. The genes are TRBV19 and TRBJ2-5; TRBD2 aligns across 10 bases. Germline CDR1 reads LNHDA; CDR2 reads SQIVND (reference sequence). V dropped 6 bases and J dropped 4; count of bases not matched to a gene: 8. The CDR3 consists of 15 residues.

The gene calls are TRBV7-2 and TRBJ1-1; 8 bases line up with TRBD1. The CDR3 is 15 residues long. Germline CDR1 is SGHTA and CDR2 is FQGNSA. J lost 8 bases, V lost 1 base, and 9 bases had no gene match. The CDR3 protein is CASSLGGTGTVEAFF. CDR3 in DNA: TGTGCCAGCAGCTTAGGGGGGACAGGTACGGTAGAAGCTTTCTTT.

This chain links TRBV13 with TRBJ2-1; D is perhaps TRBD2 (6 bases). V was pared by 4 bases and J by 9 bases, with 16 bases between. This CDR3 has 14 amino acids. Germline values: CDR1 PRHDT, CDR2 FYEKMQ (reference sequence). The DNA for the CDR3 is TGTGCCAGCAGCTCCGAGCGCAGGGAGGTTGAGCAGTTCTTC. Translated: CASSSERREVEQFF.

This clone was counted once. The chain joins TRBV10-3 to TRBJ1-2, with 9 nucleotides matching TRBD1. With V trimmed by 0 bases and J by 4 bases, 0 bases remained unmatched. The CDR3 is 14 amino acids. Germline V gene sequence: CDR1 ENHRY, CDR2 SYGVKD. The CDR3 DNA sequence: TGTGCCATCAGTGAGTCGGGACAGGGCTATGGCTACACCTTC. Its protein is CAISESGQGYGYTF.

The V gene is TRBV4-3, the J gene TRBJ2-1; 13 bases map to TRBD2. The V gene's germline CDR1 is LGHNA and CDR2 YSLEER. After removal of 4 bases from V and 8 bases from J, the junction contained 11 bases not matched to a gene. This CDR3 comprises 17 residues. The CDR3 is CASSPLLTSGGAHEQFF. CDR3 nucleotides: TGCGCCAGCAGCCCTTTGCTAACTAGCGGGGGGGCCCATGAGCAGTTCTTC.

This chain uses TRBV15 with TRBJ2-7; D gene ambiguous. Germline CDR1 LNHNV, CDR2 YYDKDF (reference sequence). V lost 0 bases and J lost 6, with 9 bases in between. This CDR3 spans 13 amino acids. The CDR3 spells CATSRDRQSEQYV. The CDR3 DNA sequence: TGTGCCACCAGCAGAGATCGGCAGAGCGAGCAGTACGTC.

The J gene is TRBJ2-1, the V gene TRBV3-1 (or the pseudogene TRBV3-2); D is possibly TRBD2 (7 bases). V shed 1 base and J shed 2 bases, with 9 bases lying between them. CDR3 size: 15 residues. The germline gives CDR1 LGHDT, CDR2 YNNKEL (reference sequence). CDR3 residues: CASSQARGPYNEQFF. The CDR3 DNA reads TGTGCCAGCAGCCAAGCGCGGGGGCCCTACAATGAGCAGTTCTTC.

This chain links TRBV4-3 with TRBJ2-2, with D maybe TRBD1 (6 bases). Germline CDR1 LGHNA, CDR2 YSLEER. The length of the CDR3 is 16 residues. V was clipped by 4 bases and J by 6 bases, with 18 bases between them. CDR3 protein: CASSLTSSGAPGELFF. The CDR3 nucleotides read TGCGCCAGCAGCCTCACCTCGTCAGGGGCCCCCGGGGAGCTGTTTTTT.

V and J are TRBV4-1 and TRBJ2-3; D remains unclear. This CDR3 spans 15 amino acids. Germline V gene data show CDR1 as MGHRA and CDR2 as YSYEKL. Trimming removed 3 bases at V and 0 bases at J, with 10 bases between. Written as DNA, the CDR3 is TGCGCCAGCAGCCAGACGCCCGGGAGCACAGATACGCAGTATTTT. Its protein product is CASSQTPGSTDTQYF.

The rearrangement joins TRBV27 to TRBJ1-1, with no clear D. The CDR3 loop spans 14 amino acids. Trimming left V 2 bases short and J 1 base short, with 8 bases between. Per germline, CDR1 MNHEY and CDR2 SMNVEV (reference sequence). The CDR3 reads CASSLRNGNTEAFF. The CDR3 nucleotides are TGTGCCAGCAGTTTACGCAACGGGAACACTGAAGCTTTCTTT.

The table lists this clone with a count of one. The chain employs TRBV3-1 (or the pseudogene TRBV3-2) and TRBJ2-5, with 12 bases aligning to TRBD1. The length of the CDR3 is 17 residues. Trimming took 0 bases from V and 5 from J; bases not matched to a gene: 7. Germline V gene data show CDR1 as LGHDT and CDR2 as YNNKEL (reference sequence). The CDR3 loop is CASSQDWGQGAWETQYF. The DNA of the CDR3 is TGTGCCAGCAGCCAAGATTGGGGACAGGGGGCATGGGAGACCCAGTACTTC.

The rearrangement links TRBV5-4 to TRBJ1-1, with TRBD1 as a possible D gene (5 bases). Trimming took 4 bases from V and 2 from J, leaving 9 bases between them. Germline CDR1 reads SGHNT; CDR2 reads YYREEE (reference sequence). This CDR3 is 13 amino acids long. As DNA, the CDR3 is TGTGCCAGCAGCCCGCAGGGTAACACTGAAGCTTTCTTT. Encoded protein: CASSPQGNTEAFF.

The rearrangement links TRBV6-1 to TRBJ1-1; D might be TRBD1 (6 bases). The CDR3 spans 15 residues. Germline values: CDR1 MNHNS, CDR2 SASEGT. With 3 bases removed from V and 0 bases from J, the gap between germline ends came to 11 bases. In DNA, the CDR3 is TGTGCCAGCAGTGAGGCCAGGGGCATGAACACTGAAGCTTTCTTT. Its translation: CASSEARGMNTEAFF.

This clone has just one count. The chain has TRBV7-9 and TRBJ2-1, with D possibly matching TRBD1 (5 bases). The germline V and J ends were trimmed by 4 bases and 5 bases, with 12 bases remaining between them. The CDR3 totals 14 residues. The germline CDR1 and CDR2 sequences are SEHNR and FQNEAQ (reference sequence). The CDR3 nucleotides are TGTGCCAGCAGCTCAGTGGTGACAGACAATGAGCAGTTCTTC. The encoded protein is CASSSVVTDNEQFF.

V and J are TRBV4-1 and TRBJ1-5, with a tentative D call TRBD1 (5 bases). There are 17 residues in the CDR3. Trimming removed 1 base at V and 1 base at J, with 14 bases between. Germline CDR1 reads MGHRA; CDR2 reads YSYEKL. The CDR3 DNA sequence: TGCGCCAGCAGCCAAGGAATGGCAGGGAGGAGCAATCAGCCCCAGCATTTT. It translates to CASSQGMAGRSNQPQHF.

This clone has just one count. The CDR3 protein is CASSLQGPTDTQYF. DNA of the CDR3: TGTGCCAGCAGCTTGCAGGGGCCCACAGATACGCAGTATTTT. The rearrangement uses TRBV5-6 and TRBJ2-3; tentatively, D is TRBD1 (6 bases). Germline V lookup: CDR1 SGHDT, CDR2 YYEEEE. Trimming pared 1 base from V and 2 bases from J, leaving 8 bases between. The CDR3 extends over 14 amino acids.

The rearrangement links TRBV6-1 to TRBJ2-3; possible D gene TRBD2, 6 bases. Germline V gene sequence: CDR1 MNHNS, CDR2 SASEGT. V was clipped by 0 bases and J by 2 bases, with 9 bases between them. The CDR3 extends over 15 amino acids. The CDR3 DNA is TGTGCCAGCAGTGAAGCTAGCGGACACACAGATACGCAGTATTTT. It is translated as CASSEASGHTDTQYF.

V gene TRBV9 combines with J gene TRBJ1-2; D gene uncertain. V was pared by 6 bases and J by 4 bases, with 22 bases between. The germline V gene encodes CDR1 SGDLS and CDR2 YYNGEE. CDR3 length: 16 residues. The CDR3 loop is CASTSQAVAGAYGYTF. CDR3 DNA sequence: TGTGCCAGCACCTCTCAGGCAGTAGCCGGTGCCTATGGCTACACCTTC.